One and the same sample provided the 9 T cell receptor beta chains below, sequenced in a study of shared clonotypes between healthy human individuals. Method: immunoSEQ multiplex PCR; TCRdb's copy keeps in-frame clones and lacks some. In the table there are about 2.2 million clones, just over 90% of which are singletons. CD45RO-negative, CCR7-selected cells formed the naive CD8 fraction, which excluded terminally differentiated effector memory CD45RA+ cells. The specimen sequenced was naive CD8+ T cells from PBMCs. The receptors stem from a young man in good health. Some clones in this sample may be carry-over from other donors' samples.

The chain has TRBV28 and TRBJ2-7, with 7 bases aligning to TRBD2. CDR3 length: 15 amino acids. Trimming took 2 bases from V and 7 from J; bases not matched to a gene: 11. CDR1 and CDR2 from the germline V gene are MDHEN and SYDVKM. The CDR3 here is CASSLLGTNLREQYF. CDR3 DNA: TGTGCCAGCAGTTTACTCGGGACTAATTTGCGGGAGCAGTACTTC. The full variable domain, completed using reference TRBV28 and TRBJ2-7, is DVKVTQSSRYLVKRTGEKVFLECVQDMDHENMFWYRQDPGLGLRLIYFSYDVKMKEKGDIPEGYSVSREKKERFSLILESASTNQTSMYLCASSLLGTNLREQYFGPGTRLTVT.

J is TRBJ2-7 and V is TRBV29-1; 7 positions match TRBD2. The CDR3 is 14 amino acids. Looked up from germline, CDR1 is SQVTM and CDR2 is ANQGSEA. Trimming at V came to 7 bases and at J to 2 bases, leaving 11 bases not matched to a gene. The CDR3 spells CSAMGGVGAYEQYF. The CDR3 DNA is TGCAGCGCCATGGGGGGGGTAGGAGCCTACGAGCAGTACTTC.

V and J are TRBV19 and TRBJ2-5; 9 nucleotides match TRBD1. The V and J ends lost 5 bases and 5 bases, in that order; junction bases with no gene match: 12. Germline values: CDR1 LNHDA, CDR2 SQIVND (reference sequence). The CDR3 covers 16 residues. CDR3 DNA: TGTGCCAGTAGTTACCCGACGACAGGGGGGTTGGAGACCCAGTACTTC. It encodes CASSYPTTGGLETQYF.

This chain links TRBV27 with TRBJ1-1; D uncertain. Trimming left V 2 bases short and J 3 bases short, with 10 bases between. The CDR3 sequence is 14 residues long. Germline assignment: CDR1 MNHEY and CDR2 SMNVEV (reference sequence). DNA of the CDR3: TGTGCCAGCAGTTTACGGGCTCGGTACACTGAAGCTTTCTTT. Residues: CASSLRARYTEAFF.

In its sample, this clone was seen once. The chain recombines TRBV7-9 with TRBJ2-1; D may be TRBD1 (6 bases). This CDR3 is 15 amino acids long. Per the germline V gene, CDR1 is SEHNR and CDR2 is FQNEAQ (reference sequence). V was shortened by 3 bases and J by 5 bases, with 14 bases between the two germline ends. CDR3 amino acids: CASSFPGTPNNEQFF. In DNA, the CDR3 is TGTGCCAGCAGCTTCCCCGGGACACCCAACAATGAGCAGTTCTTC.

The V and J genes are TRBV7-9 and TRBJ1-1; possible D gene TRBD1, 5 bases. Trimming pared 3 bases from V and 7 bases from J, leaving 12 bases between. Germline V gene data show CDR1 as SEHNR and CDR2 as FQNEAQ (reference sequence). The CDR3 is made up of 13 amino acids. This CDR3 reads CASSFGGLVEAFF. The CDR3 DNA is TGTGCCAGCAGCTTCGGGGGTCTGGTTGAAGCTTTCTTT.

V is TRBV28 and J is TRBJ2-1, with 14 positions matching TRBD2. J lost 1 base, V lost 1 base, and 3 bases had no gene match. Germline V gene lookup returns CDR1 MDHEN and CDR2 SYDVKM. This CDR3 has 18 amino acids. In DNA, the CDR3 is TGTGCCAGCAGTTTATATGGACTAGCGGGAGGATCCTACAATGAGCAGTTCTTC. It is translated as CASSLYGLAGGSYNEQFF.

Concerning this clone: Other nucleotide sequences from this sample produce the same CDR3. The V and J genes are TRBV29-1 and TRBJ2-5; 9 bases map to TRBD2. The CDR3 runs 12 residues. V shed 6 bases and J 4 bases; nucleotides not matched to a gene: 3. Germline V gives CDR1 SQVTM, CDR2 ANQGSEA. The CDR3 reads CSVLSGGETQYF. CDR3 nucleotides: TGCAGCGTCCTTAGCGGGGGAGAGACCCAGTACTTC.

The chain employs TRBV4-1 and TRBJ2-2; 7 nucleotides agree with TRBD2. The CDR3 loop spans 17 amino acids. The V segment lost 2 bases and the J segment 0 bases; nucleotides outside the gene matches: 6. CDR1 and CDR2 (germline): MGHRA, YSYEKL. CDR3 protein: CASSQLIAGPNTGELFF. CDR3 DNA sequence: TGCGCCAGCAGCCAACTGATAGCGGGTCCGAACACCGGGGAGCTGTTTTTT.